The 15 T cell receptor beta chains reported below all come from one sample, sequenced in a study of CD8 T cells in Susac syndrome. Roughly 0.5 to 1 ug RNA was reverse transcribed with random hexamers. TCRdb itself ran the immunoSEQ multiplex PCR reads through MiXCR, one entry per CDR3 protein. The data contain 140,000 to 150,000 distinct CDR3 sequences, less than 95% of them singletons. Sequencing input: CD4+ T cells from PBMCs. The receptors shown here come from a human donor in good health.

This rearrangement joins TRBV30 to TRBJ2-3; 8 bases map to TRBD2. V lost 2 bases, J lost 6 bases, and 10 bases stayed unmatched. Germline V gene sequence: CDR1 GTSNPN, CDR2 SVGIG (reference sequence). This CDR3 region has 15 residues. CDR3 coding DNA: TGTGCCTGGAGTCCTGGCGCAGCGGGAGTTGATACGCAGTATTTT. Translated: CAWSPGAAGVDTQYF.

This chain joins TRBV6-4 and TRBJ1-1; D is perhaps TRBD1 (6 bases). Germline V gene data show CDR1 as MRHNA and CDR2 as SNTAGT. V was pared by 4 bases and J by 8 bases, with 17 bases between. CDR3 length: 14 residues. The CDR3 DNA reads TGTGCCAGCAGTGTCTCCGCCAGGGGAGGGGAAGCTTTCTTT. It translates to CASSVSARGGEAFF.

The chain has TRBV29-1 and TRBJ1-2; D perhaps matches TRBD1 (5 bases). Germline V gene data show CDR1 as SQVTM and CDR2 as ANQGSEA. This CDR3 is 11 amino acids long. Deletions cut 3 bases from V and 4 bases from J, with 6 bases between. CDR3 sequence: CSVDRAYGYTF. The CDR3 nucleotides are TGCAGCGTTGACAGGGCCTATGGCTACACCTTC.

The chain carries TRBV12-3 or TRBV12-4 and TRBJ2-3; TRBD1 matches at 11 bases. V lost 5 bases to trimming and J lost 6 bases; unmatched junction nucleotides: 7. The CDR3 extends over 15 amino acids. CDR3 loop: CASSKDRGPRDTQYF. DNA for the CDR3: TGTGCCAGCAGTAAGGACAGGGGGCCGCGTGATACGCAGTATTTT.

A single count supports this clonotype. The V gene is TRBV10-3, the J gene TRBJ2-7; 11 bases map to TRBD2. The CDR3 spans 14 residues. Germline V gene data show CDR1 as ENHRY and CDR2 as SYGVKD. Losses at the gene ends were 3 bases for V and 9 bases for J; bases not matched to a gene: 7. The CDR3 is CAISELAGEGRQYF. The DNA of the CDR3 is TGTGCCATCAGTGAACTAGCGGGAGAGGGAAGGCAGTACTTC.

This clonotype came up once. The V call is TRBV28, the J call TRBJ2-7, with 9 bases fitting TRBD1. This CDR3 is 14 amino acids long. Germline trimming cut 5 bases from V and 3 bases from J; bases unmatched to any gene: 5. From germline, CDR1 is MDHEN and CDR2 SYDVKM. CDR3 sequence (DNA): TGTGCCAGCAGTCTGAACAGGGGGCGCTACGAGCAGTACTTC. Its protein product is CASSLNRGRYEQYF.

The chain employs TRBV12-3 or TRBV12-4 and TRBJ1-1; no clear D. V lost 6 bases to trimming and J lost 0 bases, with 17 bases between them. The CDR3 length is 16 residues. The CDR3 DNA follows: TGTGCCAGCAGCCGCAACCCGGGATCTATGAACACTGAAGCTTTCTTT. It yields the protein CASSRNPGSMNTEAFF.

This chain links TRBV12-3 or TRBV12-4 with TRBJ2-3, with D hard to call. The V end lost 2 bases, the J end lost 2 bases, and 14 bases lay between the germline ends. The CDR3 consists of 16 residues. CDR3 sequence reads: CASSLPDRPDTDTQYF. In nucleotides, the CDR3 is TGTGCCAGCAGTTTACCGGACCGGCCCGACACAGATACGCAGTATTTT.

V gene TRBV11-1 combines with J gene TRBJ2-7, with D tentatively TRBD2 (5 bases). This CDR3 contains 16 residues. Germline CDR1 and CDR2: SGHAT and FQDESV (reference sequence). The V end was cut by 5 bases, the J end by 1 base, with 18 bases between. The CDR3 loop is CASSAAWARGSYEQYF. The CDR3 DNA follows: TGTGCCAGCAGCGCGGCGTGGGCGAGAGGGTCCTACGAGCAGTACTTC.

CDR3 DNA: TGTGCCAGCAGCTTTACCTTAGCGGGGGCCCTTTACAATGAGCAGTTCTTC. Translation: CASSFTLAGALYNEQFF. The V gene is TRBV7-2, the J gene TRBJ2-1, with TRBD2 matching over 9 bases. The CDR3 consists of 17 residues. Germline CDR1 is SGHTA and CDR2 is FQGNSA. Germline trimming cut 3 bases from V and 4 bases from J; bases unmatched to any gene: 10.

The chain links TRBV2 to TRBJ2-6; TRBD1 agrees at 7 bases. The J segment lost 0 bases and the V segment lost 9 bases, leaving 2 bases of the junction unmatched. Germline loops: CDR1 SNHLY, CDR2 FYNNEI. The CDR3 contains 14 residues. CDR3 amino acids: CARNRGSGANVLTF. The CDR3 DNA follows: TGTGCCAGAAACAGGGGCTCTGGGGCCAACGTCCTGACTTTC.

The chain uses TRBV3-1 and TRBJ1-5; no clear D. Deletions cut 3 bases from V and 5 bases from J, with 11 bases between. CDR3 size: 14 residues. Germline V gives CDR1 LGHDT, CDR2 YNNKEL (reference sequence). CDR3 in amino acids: CASSHNLQYQPQHF. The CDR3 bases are TGTGCCAGCAGCCACAACCTACAATATCAGCCCCAGCATTTT. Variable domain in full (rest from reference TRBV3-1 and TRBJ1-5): DTAVSQTPKYLVTQMGNDKSIKCEQNLGHDTMYWYKQDSKKFLKIMFSYNNKELIINETVPNRFSPKSPDKAHLNLHINSLELGDSAVYFCASSHNLQYQPQHFGDGTRLSIL.

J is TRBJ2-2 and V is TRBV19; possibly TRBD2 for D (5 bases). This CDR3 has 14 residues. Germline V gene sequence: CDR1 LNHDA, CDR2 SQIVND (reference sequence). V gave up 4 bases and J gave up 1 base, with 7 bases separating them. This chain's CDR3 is CASSNSGNTGELFF. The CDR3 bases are TGTGCCAGTAGTAACAGCGGGAACACCGGGGAGCTGTTTTTT.

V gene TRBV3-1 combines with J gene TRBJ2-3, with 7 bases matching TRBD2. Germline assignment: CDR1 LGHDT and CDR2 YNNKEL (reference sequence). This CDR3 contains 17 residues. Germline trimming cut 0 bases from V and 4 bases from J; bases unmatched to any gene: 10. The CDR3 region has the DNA TGTGCCAGCAGCCAAGAGTGGAGGGAGGGCCGATCAGATACGCAGTATTTT. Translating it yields CASSQEWREGRSDTQYF.

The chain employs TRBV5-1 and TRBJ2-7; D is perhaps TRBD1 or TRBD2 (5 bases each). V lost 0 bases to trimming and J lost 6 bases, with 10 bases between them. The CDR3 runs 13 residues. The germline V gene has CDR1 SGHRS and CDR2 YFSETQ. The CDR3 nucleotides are TGCGCCAGCAGCTTGGCCCGGGGACGCGAGCAGTACTTC. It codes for CASSLARGREQYF.